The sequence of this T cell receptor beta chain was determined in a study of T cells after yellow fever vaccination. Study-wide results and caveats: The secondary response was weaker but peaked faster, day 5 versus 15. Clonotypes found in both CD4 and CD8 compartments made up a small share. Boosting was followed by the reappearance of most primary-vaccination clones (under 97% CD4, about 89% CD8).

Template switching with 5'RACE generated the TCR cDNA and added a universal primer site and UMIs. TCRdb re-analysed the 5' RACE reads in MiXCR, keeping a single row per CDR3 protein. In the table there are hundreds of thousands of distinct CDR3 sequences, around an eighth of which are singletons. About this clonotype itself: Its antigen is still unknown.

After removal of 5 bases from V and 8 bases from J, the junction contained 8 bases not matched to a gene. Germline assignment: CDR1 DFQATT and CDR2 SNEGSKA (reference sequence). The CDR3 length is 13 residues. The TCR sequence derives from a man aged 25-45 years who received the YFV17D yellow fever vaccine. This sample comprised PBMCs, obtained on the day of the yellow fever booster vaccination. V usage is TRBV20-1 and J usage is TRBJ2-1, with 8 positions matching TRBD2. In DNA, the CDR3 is TGCAGTGCTCGCGGGGGCGGGAGGTATGAGCAGTTCTTC. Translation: CSARGGGRYEQFF.